This T cell receptor beta chain was recorded in a study of cytomegalovirus exposure and HLA in healthy donors. Study-level background: Earlier, 95 million to 120 million unique TCR beta sequences were recovered from roughly 200 million T cells by an analysis.

Study outcomes and limitations: Cytomegalovirus-associated TCR beta chains were listed, numbering some 170.

Regarding this clone: The antigen remains unidentified.

The PCR was carried out with 60 Vbeta primers and 13 Jbeta primers. Produced via immunoSEQ multiplex PCR; TCRdb's table is partial and in-frame only. This table holds 190,000 or so clones, about 85% found once. Sequences were obtained from PBMCs. The clonotype was recovered from a woman aged 45-60 years in good health and CMV-seropositive.

The CDR3 sequence is CASSPGTPNIQYF. CDR3 DNA: TGCGCCAGCAGCCCCGGGACTCCCAACATTCAGTACTTC. The chain links TRBV5-1 to TRBJ2-4, with D perhaps TRBD2 (6 bases). This CDR3 comprises 13 residues. Trimming cost V 4 bases and J 7 bases, with 12 bases left between them. Germline lookup yields CDR1 SGHRS and CDR2 YFSETQ.